This record looks at one TCR beta chain sequence and its context. Its specific antigen is unknown. Per-base qualities were not stored, and no clone one base away is much larger. This sample stems from a study of post-analysis software for immune sequencing data (dated by TCRdb to the mid-2010s). Regarding the complete study: Recorded disease courses included relapsing-remitting, secondary progressive and progressive-relapsing multiple sclerosis, with some patients lacking subtype annotation. Patient repertoires were compared against 11 to 12 previously published healthy control repertoires from donors aged roughly 6 to 26 years. A subset of samples was prepared in parallel using single-end sample barcoding, then pooled and co-amplified after Illumina adapter ligation. What the study reported, not specific to this receptor: Four to six TRBV segments, including TRBV5-6, TRBV5-1 and TRBV20-1, were significantly more frequent in patients than controls. Direct clustering with F measure showed strong co-clustering of samples prepared in the same batch, prompting a batch-effect correction. Significantly lower normalized Chao1 diversity was found in multiple sclerosis patients than in controls, suggesting substantial peripheral T-cell clonal expansion. The control group was slightly older than the multiple sclerosis patient group.

V and J lose 0 bases and 5 bases, and a span of 13 bases separates them. There are 16 amino acids in the CDR3, from cysteine to phenylalanine inclusive. The kept DNA is CDR3 alone, 48 bases in frame from the first base. Per the germline V gene, MNHEY is the CDR1 and SVGAGI is the CDR2. To demonstrate the VDJtools post-analysis software, the study profiled TCR beta repertoires from the peripheral blood of approximately twelve young patients with multiple sclerosis. The patients with multiple sclerosis were children and adolescents between roughly 6 and 15 years of age. Libraries came from PCR. The instrument given in TCRdb is Illumina HiSeq 2500. To reduce PCR and sequencing biases, unique molecular identifiers were incorporated into the TCR beta cDNA libraries. Approximately 500,000 cDNA molecules were obtained per 1 to 10 million input T cells, so each molecule approximated one T cell. The patient libraries were prepared and sequenced with the same protocol used for the earlier healthy control dataset. Within a given batch, samples were prepared together, multiplexed and sequenced on the same HiSeq lane. The study's own analysis went as follows. Raw barcoded reads were processed with MIGEC, discarding single-read molecular identifier groups before consensus assembly and CDR3 extraction. Clonotype tables were post-analysed with VDJtools, normalizing diversity by down-sampling all datasets to the smallest sample size. Repertoire overlap clustering matched CDR3 amino acid but not nucleotide sequences to correct batch-related cross-sample contamination. Starting from the raw public reads, TCRdb applied fastp trimming at Q25, assembled clones with MiXCR and retained in-frame beta chains. Every CDR3 protein is listed once, alongside the most common genes and DNA of its rows. The authors' filters were not applied to this entry. The sample table contains hundreds of thousands of distinct CDR3 sequences; only one count was recorded for over 30% of them. The leading ten clones occupy around 8% of the sample.

Source material: blood. This receptor chain uses TRBV6-5 and TRBJ1-4, and TRBD1 may be the D gene, going by 6 matching bases. The receptor comes from a girl aged 2 to 10 with multiple sclerosis. Here is the DNA: TGTGCCAGCAGTTACTCTTCGGACAGTATAAATGAAAAACTGTTTTTT. This translates into CASSYSSDSINEKLFF.